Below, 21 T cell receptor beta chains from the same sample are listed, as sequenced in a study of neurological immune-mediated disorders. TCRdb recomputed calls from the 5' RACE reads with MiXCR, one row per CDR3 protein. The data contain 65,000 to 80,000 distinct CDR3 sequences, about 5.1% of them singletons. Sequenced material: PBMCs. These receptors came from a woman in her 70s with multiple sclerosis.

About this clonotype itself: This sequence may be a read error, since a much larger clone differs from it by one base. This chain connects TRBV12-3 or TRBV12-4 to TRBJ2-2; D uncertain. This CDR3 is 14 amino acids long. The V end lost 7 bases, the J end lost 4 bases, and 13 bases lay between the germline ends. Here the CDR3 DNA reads TGTGCCAGCATTCTGGGAACGTCCACCGGGGAGCTGTTTTTT. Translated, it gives CASILGTSTGELFF.

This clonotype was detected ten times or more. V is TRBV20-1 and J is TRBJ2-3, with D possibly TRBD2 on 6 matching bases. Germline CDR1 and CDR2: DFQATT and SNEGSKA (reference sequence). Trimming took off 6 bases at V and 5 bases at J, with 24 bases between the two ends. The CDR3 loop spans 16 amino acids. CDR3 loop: CSAIFLGLGGGDTQYF. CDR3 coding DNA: TGCAGTGCCATATTCCTGGGCTTGGGAGGAGGAGATACGCAGTATTTT.

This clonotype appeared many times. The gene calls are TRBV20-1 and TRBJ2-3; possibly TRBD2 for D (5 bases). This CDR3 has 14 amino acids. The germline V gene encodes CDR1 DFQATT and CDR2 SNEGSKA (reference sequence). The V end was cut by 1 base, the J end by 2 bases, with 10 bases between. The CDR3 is CSARGRRVTDTQYF. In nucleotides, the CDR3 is TGCAGTGCTAGAGGCAGGCGGGTCACAGATACGCAGTATTTT.

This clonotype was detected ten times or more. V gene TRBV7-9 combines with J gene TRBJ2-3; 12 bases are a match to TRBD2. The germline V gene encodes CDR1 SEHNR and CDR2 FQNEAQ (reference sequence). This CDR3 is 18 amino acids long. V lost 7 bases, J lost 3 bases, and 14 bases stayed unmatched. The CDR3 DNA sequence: TGTGCCAGCACCCCGGAGGAGAGACTAGCGGGAGTTACAGATACGCAGTATTTT. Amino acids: CASTPEERLAGVTDTQYF.

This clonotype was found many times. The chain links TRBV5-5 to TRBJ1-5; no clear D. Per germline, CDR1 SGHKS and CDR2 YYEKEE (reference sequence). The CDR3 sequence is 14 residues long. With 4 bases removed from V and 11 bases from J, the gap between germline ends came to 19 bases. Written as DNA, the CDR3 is TGTGCCAGCAGCCCAGCCCCGGAGGAATTGGCCCAGCATTTT. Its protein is CASSPAPEELAQHF.

CDR3 nucleotides: TGCAGTGCCTCAGGGGCTACCGGGACAGGGGGCACAGATACGCAGTATTTT. Translation gives CSASGATGTGGTDTQYF. This chain uses TRBV20-1 with TRBJ2-3; TRBD1 matches 10 bases. V was pared by 6 bases and J by 1 base, with 13 bases of the junction left unmatched. Germline CDR1 is DFQATT and CDR2 is SNEGSKA (reference sequence). CDR3 length: 17 residues.

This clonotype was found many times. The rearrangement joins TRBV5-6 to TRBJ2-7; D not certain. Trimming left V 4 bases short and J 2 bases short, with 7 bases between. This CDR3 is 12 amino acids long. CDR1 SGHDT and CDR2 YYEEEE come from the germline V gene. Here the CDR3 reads CASSIYTYEQYF. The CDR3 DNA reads TGTGCCAGCAGCATCTATACCTACGAGCAGTACTTC.

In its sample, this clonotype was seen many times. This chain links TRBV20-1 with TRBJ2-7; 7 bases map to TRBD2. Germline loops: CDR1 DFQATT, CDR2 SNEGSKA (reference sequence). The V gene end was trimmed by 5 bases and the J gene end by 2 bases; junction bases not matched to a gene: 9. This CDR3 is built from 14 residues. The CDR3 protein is CSASQSGATYEQYF. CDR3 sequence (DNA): TGCAGTGCTTCCCAGAGCGGGGCGACCTACGAGCAGTACTTC.

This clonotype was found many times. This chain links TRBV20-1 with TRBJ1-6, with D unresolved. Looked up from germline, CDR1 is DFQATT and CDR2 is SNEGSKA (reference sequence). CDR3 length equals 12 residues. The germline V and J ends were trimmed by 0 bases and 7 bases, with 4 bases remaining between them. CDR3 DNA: TGCAGTGCTAGAGATCCCAATTCACCCCTCCACTTT. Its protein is CSARDPNSPLHF.

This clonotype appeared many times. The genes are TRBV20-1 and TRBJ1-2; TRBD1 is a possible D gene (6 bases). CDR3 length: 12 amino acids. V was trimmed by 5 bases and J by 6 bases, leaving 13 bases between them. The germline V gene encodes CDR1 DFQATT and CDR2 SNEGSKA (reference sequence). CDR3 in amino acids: CSAFGTKDGYTF. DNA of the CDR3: TGCAGTGCTTTCGGGACAAAAGATGGCTACACCTTC.

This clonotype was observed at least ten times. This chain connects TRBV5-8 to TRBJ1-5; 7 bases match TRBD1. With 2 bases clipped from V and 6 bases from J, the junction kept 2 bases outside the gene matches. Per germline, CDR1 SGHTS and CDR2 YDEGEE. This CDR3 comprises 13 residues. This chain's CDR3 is CASSFRGVQPQHF. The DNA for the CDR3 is TGTGCCAGCAGCTTCAGGGGGGTTCAGCCCCAGCATTTT.

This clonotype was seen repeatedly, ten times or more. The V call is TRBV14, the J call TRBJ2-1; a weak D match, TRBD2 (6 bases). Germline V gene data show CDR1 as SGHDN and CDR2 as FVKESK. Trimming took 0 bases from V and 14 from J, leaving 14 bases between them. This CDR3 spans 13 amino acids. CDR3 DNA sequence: TGTGCCAGCAGCCAAGACCGGAGGGCAGGGAAGTTCTTC. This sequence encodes CASSQDRRAGKFF.

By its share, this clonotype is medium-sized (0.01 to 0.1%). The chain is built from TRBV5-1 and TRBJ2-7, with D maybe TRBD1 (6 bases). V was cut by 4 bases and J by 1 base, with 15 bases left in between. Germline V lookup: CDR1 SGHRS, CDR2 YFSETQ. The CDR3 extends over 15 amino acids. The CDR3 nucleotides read TGCGCCAGCAGCCCGACAGGTCAGACTTCCTACGAGCAGTACTTC. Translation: CASSPTGQTSYEQYF. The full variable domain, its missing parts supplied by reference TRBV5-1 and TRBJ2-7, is KAGVTQTPRYLIKTRGQQVTLSCSPISGHRSVSWYQQTPGQGLQFLFEYFSETQRNKGNFPGRFSGRQFSNSRSEMNVSTLELGDSALYLCASSPTGQTSYEQYFGPGTRLTVT.

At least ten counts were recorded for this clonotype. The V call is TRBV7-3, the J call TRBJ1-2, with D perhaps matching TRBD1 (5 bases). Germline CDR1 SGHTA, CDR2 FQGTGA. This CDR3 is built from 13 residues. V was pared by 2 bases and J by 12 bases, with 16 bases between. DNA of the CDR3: TGTGCCAGCAGCTTATATATGGGGGAAAAGCACACCTTC. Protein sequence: CASSLYMGEKHTF.

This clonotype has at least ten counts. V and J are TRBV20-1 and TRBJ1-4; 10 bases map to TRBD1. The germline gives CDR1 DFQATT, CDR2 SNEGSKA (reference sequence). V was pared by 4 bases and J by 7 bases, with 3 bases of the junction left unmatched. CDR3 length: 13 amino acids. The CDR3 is CSATRDRGEKLFF. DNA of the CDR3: TGCAGTGCTACCCGGGACAGGGGTGAAAAACTGTTTTTT.

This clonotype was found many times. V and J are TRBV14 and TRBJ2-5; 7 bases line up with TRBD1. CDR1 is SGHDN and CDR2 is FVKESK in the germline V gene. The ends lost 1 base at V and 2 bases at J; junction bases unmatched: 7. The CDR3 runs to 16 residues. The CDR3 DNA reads TGTGCCAGCAGCCAAGGTTGGGGACAGATACAAGAGACCCAGTACTTC. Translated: CASSQGWGQIQETQYF.

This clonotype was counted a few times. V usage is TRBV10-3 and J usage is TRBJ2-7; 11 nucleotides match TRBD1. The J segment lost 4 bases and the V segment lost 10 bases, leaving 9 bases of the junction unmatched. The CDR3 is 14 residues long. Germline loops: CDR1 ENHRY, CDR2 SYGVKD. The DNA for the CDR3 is TGTGCCAGCCAGATGGGACAGGGGGTATACGAGCAGTACTTC. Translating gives CASQMGQGVYEQYF.

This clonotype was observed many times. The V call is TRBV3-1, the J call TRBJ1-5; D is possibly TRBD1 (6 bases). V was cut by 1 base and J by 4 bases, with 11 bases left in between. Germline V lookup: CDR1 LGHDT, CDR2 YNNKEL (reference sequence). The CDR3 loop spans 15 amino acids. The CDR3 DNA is TGTGCCAGCAGCCAAGGGCAGGGGTGGAATCAGCCCCAGCATTTT. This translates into CASSQGQGWNQPQHF.

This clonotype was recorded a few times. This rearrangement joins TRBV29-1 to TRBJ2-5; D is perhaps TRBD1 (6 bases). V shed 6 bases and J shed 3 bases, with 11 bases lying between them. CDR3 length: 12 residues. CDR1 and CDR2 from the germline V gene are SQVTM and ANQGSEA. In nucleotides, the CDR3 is TGCAGCGTACGGACAGATAAAGAGACCCAGTACTTC. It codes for CSVRTDKETQYF. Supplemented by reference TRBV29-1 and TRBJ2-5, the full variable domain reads SAVISQKPSRDICQRGTSLTIQCQVDSQVTMMFWYRQQPGQSLTLIATANQGSEATYESGFVIDKFPISRPNLTFSTLTVSNMSPEDSSIYLCSVRTDKETQYFGPGTRLLVL.

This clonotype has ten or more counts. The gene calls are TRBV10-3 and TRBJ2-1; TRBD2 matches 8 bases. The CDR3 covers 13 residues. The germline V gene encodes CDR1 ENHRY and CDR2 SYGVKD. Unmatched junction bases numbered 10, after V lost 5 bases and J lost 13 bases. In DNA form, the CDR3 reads TGTGCCATCAGTTCACCCGGGAGCGGGAGTCAGTTCTTC. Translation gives CAISSPGSGSQFF.

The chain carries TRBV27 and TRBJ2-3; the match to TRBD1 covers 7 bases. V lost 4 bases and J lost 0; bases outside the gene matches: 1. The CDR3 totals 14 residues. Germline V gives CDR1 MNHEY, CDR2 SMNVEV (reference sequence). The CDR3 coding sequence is TGTGCCAGCAGTTCGGGACAGAGCACAGATACGCAGTATTTT. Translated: CASSSGQSTDTQYF.